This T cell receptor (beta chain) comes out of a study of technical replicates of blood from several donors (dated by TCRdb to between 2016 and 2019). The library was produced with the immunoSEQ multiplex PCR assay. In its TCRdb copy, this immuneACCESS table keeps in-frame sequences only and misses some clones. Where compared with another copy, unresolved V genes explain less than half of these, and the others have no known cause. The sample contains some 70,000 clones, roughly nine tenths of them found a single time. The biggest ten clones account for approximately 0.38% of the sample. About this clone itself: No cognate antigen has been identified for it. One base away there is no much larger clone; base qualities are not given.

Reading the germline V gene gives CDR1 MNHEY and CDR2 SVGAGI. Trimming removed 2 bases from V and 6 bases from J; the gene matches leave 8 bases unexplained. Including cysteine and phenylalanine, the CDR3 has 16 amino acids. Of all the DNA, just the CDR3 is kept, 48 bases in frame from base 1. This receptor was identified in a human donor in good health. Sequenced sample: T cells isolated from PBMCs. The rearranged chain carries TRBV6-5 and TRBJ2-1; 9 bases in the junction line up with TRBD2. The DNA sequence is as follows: TGTGCCAGCAGTTACCTCCGGACTAGCGTTAGCAATGAGCAGTTCTTC. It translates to CASSYLRTSVSNEQFF.